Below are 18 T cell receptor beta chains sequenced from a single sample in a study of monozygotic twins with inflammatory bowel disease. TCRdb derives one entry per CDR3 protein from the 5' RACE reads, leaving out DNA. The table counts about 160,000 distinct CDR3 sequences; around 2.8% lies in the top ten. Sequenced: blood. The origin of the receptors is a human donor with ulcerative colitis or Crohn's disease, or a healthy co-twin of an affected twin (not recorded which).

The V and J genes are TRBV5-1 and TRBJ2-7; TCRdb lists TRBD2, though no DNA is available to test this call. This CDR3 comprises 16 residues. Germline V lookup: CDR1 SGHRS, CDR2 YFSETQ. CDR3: CASSLPAGGGSYEQYF. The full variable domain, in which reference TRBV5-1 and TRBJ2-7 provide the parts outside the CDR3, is KAGVTQTPRYLIKTRGQQVTLSCSPISGHRSVSWYQQTPGQGLQFLFEYFSETQRNKGNFPGRFSGRQFSNSRSEMNVSTLELGDSALYLCASSLPAGGGSYEQYFGPGTRLTVT.

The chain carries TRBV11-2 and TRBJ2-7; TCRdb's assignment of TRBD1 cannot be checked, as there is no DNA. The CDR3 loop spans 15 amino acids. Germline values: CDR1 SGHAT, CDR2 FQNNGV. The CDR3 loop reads CASSAQQGSDYEQYF.

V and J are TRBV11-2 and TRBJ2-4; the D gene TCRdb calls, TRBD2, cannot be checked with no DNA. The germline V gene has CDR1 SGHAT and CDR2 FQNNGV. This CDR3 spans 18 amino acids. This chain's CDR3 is CASSPRLAGGTIKNIQYF.

CDR3 protein: CASSFGEGVAFF. V and J are TRBV7-9 and TRBJ1-1. CDR3 length: 12 residues. Germline CDR1 and CDR2: SEHNR and FQNEAQ (reference sequence).

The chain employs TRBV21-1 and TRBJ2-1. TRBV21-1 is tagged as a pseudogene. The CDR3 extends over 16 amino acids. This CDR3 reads CASSKGRQWSYNEQFF.

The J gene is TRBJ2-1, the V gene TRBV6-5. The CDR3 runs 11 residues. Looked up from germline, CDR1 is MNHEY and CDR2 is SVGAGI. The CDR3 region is CASTMYNEQFF.

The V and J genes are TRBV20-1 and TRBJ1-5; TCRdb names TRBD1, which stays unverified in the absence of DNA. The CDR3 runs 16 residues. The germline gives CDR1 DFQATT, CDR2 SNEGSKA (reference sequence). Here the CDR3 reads CSARDRASRSNQPQHF.

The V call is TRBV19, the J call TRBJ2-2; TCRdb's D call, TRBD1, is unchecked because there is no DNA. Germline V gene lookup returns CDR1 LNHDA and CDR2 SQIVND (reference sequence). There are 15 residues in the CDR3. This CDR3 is CASTIGNFYTGELFF.

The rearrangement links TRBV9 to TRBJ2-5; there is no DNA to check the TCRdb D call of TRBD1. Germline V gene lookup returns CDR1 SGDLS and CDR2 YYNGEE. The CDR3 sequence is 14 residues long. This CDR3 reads CASSVGPGEETQYF.

The CDR3 region is CATSDHSYEQYF. The chain has TRBV24-1 and TRBJ2-7. Germline CDR1 and CDR2: KGHDR and SFDVKD. The CDR3 sequence is 12 residues long.

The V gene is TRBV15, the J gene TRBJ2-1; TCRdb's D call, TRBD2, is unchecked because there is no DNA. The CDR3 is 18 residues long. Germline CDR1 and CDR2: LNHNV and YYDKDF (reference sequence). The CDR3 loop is CATSRDLSGTSVYNEQFF.

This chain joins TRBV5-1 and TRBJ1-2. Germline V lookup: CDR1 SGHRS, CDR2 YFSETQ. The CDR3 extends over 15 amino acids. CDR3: CASSLQRASPYGYTF.

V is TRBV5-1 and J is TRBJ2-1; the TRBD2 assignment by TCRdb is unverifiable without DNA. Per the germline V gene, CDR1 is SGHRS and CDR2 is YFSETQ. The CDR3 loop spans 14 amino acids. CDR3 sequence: CASSLPREGNEQFF.

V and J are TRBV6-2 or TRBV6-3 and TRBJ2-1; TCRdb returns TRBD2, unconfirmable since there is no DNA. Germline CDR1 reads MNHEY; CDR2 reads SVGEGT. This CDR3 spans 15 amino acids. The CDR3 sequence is CASGSGTSGRDEQFF.

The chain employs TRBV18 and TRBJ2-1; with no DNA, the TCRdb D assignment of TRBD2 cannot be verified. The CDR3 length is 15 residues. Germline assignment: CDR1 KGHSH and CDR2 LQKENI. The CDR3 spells CASSPGEYQYNEQFF.

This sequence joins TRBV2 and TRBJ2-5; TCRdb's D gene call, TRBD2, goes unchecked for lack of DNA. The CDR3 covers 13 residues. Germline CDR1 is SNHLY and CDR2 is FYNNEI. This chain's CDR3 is CASRAGGRETQYF.

This CDR3 is CIFLPGLAGGQTTGEQFF. The chain recombines TRBV29-1 with TRBJ2-1; TCRdb's D call of TRBD2 is untestable without DNA. Germline loops: CDR1 SQVTM, CDR2 ANQGSEA. The CDR3 loop spans 18 amino acids.

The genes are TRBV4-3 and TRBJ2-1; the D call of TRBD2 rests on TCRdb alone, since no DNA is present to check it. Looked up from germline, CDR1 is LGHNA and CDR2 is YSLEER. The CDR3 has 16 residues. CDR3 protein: CASSQEGLAGYNEQFF.